The 6 T cell receptor beta chains presented below share a single source sample, sequenced in a study of blood T cell repertoires in COVID-19. Assay: immunoSEQ multiplex PCR; the TCRdb copy retains only in-frame clones and omits some. The sample has under 400,000 clones, 70% to 90% seen once. The sample taken for sequencing was PBMCs or T cells enriched from blood (not recorded which). These receptors came from a man in his forties in a cohort exposed to, infected with or recovered from COVID-19 (not recorded which).

The chain joins TRBV18 to TRBJ2-7, with a weak D call TRBD1 (6 bases). The CDR3 totals 15 residues. Trimming took 4 bases from V and 7 from J, leaving 20 bases between them. CDR1 KGHSH and CDR2 LQKENI come from the germline V gene. The CDR3 coding sequence is TGTGCCAGCTCACTCTTACAGGGCCACTTGGGTGAGCAGTACTTC. Protein product: CASSLLQGHLGEQYF. Together with reference TRBV18 and TRBJ2-7, the CDR3 gives the full variable domain: NAGVMQNPRHLVRRRGQEARLRCSPMKGHSHVYWYRQLPEEGLKFMVYLQKENIIDESGMPKERFSAEFPKEGPSILRIQQVVRGDSAAYFCASSLLQGHLGEQYFGPGTRLTVT.

The rearrangement joins TRBV10-3 to TRBJ2-7; 9 bases map to TRBD2. This CDR3 region has 15 residues. CDR1 is ENHRY and CDR2 is SYGVKD in the germline V gene. The ends lost 4 bases at V and 1 base at J; junction bases unmatched: 5. CDR3 sequence (DNA): TGTGCCATCAGTGCCGGGACTAGCCGTTCCTACGAGCAGTACTTC. This translates into CAISAGTSRSYEQYF.

The chain links TRBV29-1 to TRBJ2-1; 9 bases map to TRBD1. The germline V gene encodes CDR1 SQVTM and CDR2 ANQGSEA. The CDR3 is made up of 14 amino acids. V was pared by 6 bases and J by 5 bases, with 8 bases of the junction left unmatched. CDR3 nucleotides: TGCAGCGTGTTTTCGGGACAGGGAGACAATGAGCAGTTCTTC. Translated: CSVFSGQGDNEQFF.

V usage is TRBV19 and J usage is TRBJ2-1, with D perhaps TRBD2 (5 bases). This CDR3 has 15 residues. Germline CDR1 and CDR2: LNHDA and SQIVND (reference sequence). The V gene lost 1 base and the J gene lost 8 bases, with 15 bases spanning the gap. The CDR3 sequence is CASSIVGRRRDEQFF. The DNA for the CDR3 is TGTGCCAGTAGTATAGTGGGAAGGAGGCGGGATGAGCAGTTCTTC.

The V gene is TRBV27, the J gene TRBJ2-7; 12 nucleotides align to TRBD2. The germline CDR1 and CDR2 sequences are MNHEY and SMNVEV (reference sequence). This CDR3 contains 12 residues. V dropped 8 bases and J dropped 6; count of bases not matched to a gene: 2. CDR3 residues: CASGGLAGEQYF. CDR3 nucleotides: TGTGCCAGCGGGGGACTAGCGGGCGAGCAGTACTTC.

This clone was observed once. This rearrangement joins TRBV9 to TRBJ1-5; tentatively, D is TRBD1 (5 bases). Looked up from germline, CDR1 is SGDLS and CDR2 is YYNGEE. The CDR3 extends over 15 amino acids. The V and J ends lost 2 bases and 3 bases respectively, with 12 bases between them. The CDR3 nucleotides are TGTGCCAGCAGCGTTTCGGGAGGGGACAATCAGCCCCAGCATTTT. This gives the protein CASSVSGGDNQPQHF. Full variable domain (missing parts from reference TRBV9 and TRBJ1-5): DSGVTQTPKHLITATGQRVTLRCSPRSGDLSVYWYQQSLDQGLQFLIQYYNGEERAKGNILERFSAQQFPDLHSELNLSSLELGDSALYFCASSVSGGDNQPQHFGDGTRLSIL.